This T cell receptor (beta chain) was obtained from a study of T-cell memory formation after mild COVID-19. Study context: TCR clusters mostly belonged to single donors. General study findings and limits: Clones contracting day 15 to 85 were balanced CD4/CD8; later expanders leaned CD4+. Clones which contracted sat mainly in CM and EM if CD4+, and in EMRA if CD8+.

The CDR3 totals 14 residues. CDR1 and CDR2 (germline): LNHDA, SQIVND (reference sequence). The V segment lost 7 bases and the J segment 8 bases; nucleotides outside the gene matches: 10. TCR alpha and TCR beta cDNA libraries carrying sample barcodes and UMIs were produced by 5'RACE using constant-segment primers. TCRdb independently ran MiXCR on the 5' RACE reads; one entry per CDR3 protein. The data show 350,000 to 450,000 distinct CDR3 sequences, around 18% seen once. There are a few counts of this clonotype. The antigen is undetermined. The receptor was isolated from an adult woman who had mild COVID-19 (a few samples of this study predate the infection). Cell type and time point are not known. This chain connects TRBV19 to TRBJ2-4; TRBD1 agrees at 8 bases. The specimen sequenced was PBMCs or a T cell subset sorted from them (not recorded which). The CDR3 coding sequence is TGTGCCAGTACCAGGGGGCGAAGTCTGGACATTCAGTACTTC. As protein: CASTRGRSLDIQYF.